The 3 T cell receptor beta chains listed next were all sequenced from one sample in a study of blood T cell repertoires in COVID-19. Sequenced by immunoSEQ multiplex PCR; TCRdb stores in-frame clones only, minus some. The repertoire holds 55,000 to 65,000 clones, with about 88% as singletons. Sequenced material: peripheral blood. The receptor source for this set is a woman in her sixties with active COVID-19.

This clone occurred once. This chain connects TRBV30 to TRBJ1-2; perhaps TRBD1 as D (5 bases). V was trimmed by 3 bases and J by 7 bases, leaving 12 bases between them. The CDR3 totals 12 residues. Germline V gene sequence: CDR1 GTSNPN, CDR2 SVGIG (reference sequence). CDR3 in DNA: TGTGCCTGGAGGACACCCGGGGGTGGCTACACCTTC. Protein product: CAWRTPGGGYTF. Full variable domain (outside the CDR3, taken from reference TRBV30 and TRBJ1-2): SQTIHQWPATLVQPVGSPLSLECTVEGTSNPNLYWYRQAAGRGLQLLFYSVGIGQISSEVPQNLSASRPQDRQFILSSKKLLLSDSGFYLCAWRTPGGGYTFGSGTRLTVV.

The CDR3 reads CASSGISLAGTDTQYF. The DNA of the CDR3 is TGTGCCAGCAGCGGTATCAGCCTAGCCGGCACAGATACGCAGTATTTT. The V gene is TRBV9, the J gene TRBJ2-3; maybe TRBD2 (5 bases). The germline V gene has CDR1 SGDLS and CDR2 YYNGEE. This CDR3 spans 16 amino acids. The V and J ends lost 3 bases and 1 base respectively, with 15 bases between them.

The chain uses TRBV7-9 and TRBJ1-1; 7 positions agree with TRBD1. The J segment lost 11 bases and the V segment lost 5 bases, leaving 14 bases of the junction unmatched. Germline assignment: CDR1 SEHNR and CDR2 FQNEAQ (reference sequence). The CDR3 has 14 residues. In DNA form, the CDR3 reads TGTGCCAGCAGCCCCGTAGGGGGCGAACGGGCGGCTTTCTTT. Its translation is CASSPVGGERAAFF.